Listed below are T cell receptor beta chains from one sample, sequenced in a study of blood T cell repertoires in COVID-19. The repertoire was sequenced with immunoSEQ multiplex PCR; TCRdb's copy has only in-frame clones and lacks some. The data contain over 200,000 clones, approximately 79% of them singletons. The source material was peripheral blood. These receptors all stem from a human donor in a cohort sampled during active COVID-19. The CDR3 runs from the conserved cysteine through the conserved F or W. Each record gives: J gene, V gene, CDR3 protein.

>TRBJ2-5|TRBV9
CASSGRDSQETQYF
>TRBJ2-2|TRBV6-5
CASHNSNTGELFF
>TRBJ2-7|TRBV6-2/TRBV6-3
CASSFGQGAGRSSYEQYF
>TRBJ2-1|TRBV7-2
CASSLEFRESSYNEQFF
>TRBJ2-1|TRBV7-2
CASSGRAFGLFDEQFF
>TRBJ2-7|TRBV7-3
CASSLAGGGEQYF
>TRBJ1-5|TRBV29-1
CSVDRGDRGNNQPQHF
>TRBJ2-5|TRBV7-7
CASSRLRDREETQYF
>TRBJ2-3|TRBV11-3
CASSLDGLAGDTQYF
>TRBJ1-1|TRBV4-3
CASSQESGVTEAFF
>TRBJ1-1|TRBV6-1
CASSEAGTLGEAFF
>TRBJ2-1|TRBV27
CASSFLRGSYNEQFF
>TRBJ1-3|TRBV6-6
CASSYSGQASGNTIYF
>TRBJ2-7|TRBV5-1
CASRDGGPSSYEQYF
>TRBJ1-1|TRBV28
CASSFLQMNTEAFF
>TRBJ2-7|TRBV29-1
CSVGTGRYEQYF
>TRBJ2-1|TRBV27
CASSAGTSGNEQFF
>TRBJ2-3|TRBV11-3
CASSVDTRDTQYF
>TRBJ2-7|TRBV11-1
CASSPSGNGPYEQYF
>TRBJ1-4|TRBV24-1
CATSDRTGGDEKLFF
>TRBJ2-6|TRBV3-1/TRBV3-2
CASSHGGDSGANVLTF
>TRBJ1-1|TRBV7-9
CASSDRDFVNTEAFF
>TRBJ2-2|TRBV19
CASSFYRGRDTGELFF
>TRBJ2-7|TRBV15
CATSDPGQGVHEQYF
>TRBJ1-4|TRBV5-6
CASSEDRGSEKLFF
>TRBJ1-2|TRBV6-2/TRBV6-3
CASSSGLYGYTF
>TRBJ1-2|TRBV5-5
CASSSPETGGIANYGYTF
>TRBJ2-5|TRBV5-1
CASSLVAGSKETQYF
>TRBJ1-1|TRBV5-1
CASSLRTMNTEAFF
>TRBJ2-7|TRBV6-6
CASSYLGSGAYEQYF
>TRBJ1-2|TRBV5-4
CASSWGDRGYYGYTF
>TRBJ1-5|TRBV19
CASSRGVQPQHF
>TRBJ2-1|TRBV11-3
CASSLDGVGVHNEQFF
>TRBJ1-3|TRBV6-5
CASRDRQGFRNTIYF
>TRBJ2-3|TRBV20-1
CSALGRDTQYF
>TRBJ2-7|TRBV7-9
CASSSGVGQYF
>TRBJ1-2|TRBV30
CAWSPGQSYGYTF
>TRBJ1-5|TRBV6-5
CASNGQINQPQHF
>TRBJ2-1|TRBV10-2
CASSESSSGFGGEQFF
>TRBJ1-5|TRBV28
CASTRGLLPQHF
>TRBJ2-7|TRBV27
CASGLRSGTEQYF
>TRBJ1-2|TRBV6-2/TRBV6-3
CASSPNRDNYGYTF
>TRBJ2-5|TRBV7-6
CASSFETGLGGETQYF
>TRBJ1-2|TRBV11-2
CASSLVDTNYGYTF
>TRBJ2-7|TRBV30
CAWSIRNAQYF
>TRBJ2-7|TRBV9
CASSARDRVSEQYF
>TRBJ2-2|TRBV27
CASSFRAGELFF
>TRBJ2-7|TRBV5-6
CASSSTWRTYEQYF
>TRBJ1-2|TRBV12-3/TRBV12-4
CASTPTVPGGYTF
>TRBJ2-3|TRBV4-3
CASSQAGLAGSDTQYF
>TRBJ2-1|TRBV27
CASSFPGQGDSYNEQFF
>TRBJ2-5|TRBV5-5
CASSPPSGSRETQYF
>TRBJ1-5|TRBV19
CASSRLGNQPQHF
>TRBJ2-1|TRBV7-8
CASSWTSGRYNEQFF
>TRBJ1-2|TRBV19
CASSIGGQGRHGYTF